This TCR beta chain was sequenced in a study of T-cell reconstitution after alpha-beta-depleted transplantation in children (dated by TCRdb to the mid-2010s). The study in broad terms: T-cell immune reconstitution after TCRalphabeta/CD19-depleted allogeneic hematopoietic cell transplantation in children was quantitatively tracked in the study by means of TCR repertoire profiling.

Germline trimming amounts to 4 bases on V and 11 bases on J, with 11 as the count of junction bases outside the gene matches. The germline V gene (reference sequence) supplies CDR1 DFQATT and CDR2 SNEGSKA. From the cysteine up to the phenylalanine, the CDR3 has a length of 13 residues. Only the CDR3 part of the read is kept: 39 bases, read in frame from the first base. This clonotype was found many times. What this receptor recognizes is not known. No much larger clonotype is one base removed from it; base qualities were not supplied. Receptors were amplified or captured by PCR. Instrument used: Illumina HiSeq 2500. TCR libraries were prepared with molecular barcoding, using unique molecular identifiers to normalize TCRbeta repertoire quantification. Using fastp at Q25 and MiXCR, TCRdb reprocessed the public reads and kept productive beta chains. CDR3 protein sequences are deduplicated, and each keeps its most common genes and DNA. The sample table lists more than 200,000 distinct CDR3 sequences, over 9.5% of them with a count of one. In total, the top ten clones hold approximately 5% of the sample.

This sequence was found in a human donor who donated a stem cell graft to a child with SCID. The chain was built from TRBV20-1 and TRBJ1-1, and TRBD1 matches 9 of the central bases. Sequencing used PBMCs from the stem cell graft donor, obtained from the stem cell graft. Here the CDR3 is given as CSATTGGSPRAFF. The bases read TGCAGTGCTACCACAGGGGGCTCCCCGAGGGCTTTCTTT.